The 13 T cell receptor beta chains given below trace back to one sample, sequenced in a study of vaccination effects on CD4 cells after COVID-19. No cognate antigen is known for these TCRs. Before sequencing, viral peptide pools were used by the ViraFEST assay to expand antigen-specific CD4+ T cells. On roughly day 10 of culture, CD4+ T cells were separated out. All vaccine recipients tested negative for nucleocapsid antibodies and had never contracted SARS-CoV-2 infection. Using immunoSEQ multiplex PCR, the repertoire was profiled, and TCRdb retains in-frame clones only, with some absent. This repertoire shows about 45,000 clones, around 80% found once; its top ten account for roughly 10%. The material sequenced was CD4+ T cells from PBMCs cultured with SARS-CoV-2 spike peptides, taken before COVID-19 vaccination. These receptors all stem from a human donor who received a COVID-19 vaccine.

The CDR3 is CASSPGLAASEQFF. CDR3 coding DNA: TGCGCCAGCAGCCCCGGACTAGCGGCTTCTGAGCAGTTCTTC. This chain uses TRBV5-1 with TRBJ2-1, with 10 bases lining up with TRBD2. J lost 9 bases, V lost 4 bases, and 7 bases had no gene match. Germline loops: CDR1 SGHRS, CDR2 YFSETQ. The CDR3 totals 14 residues.

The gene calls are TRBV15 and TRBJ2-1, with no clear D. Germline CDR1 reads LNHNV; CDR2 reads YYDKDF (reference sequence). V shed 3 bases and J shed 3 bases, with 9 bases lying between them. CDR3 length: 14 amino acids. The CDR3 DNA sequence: TGTGCCACCAGCAGTATCGGCGGCTACAATGAGCAGTTCTTC. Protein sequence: CATSSIGGYNEQFF.

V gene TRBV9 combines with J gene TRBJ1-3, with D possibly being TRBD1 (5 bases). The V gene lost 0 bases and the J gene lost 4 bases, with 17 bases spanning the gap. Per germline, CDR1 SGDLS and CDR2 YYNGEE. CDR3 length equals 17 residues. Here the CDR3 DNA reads TGTGCCAGCAGCGTAGCCGGGTCCGGGACCGCCGGAAACACCATATATTTT. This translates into CASSVAGSGTAGNTIYF. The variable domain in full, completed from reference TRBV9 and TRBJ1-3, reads DSGVTQTPKHLITATGQRVTLRCSPRSGDLSVYWYQQSLDQGLQFLIQYYNGEERAKGNILERFSAQQFPDLHSELNLSSLELGDSALYFCASSVAGSGTAGNTIYFGEGSWLTVV.

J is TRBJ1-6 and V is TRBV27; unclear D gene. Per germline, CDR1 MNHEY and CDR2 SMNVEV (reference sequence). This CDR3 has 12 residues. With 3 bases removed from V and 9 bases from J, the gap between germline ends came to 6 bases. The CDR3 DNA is TGTGCCAGCAGTTTTGTCAGTTCACCCCTCCACTTT. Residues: CASSFVSSPLHF.

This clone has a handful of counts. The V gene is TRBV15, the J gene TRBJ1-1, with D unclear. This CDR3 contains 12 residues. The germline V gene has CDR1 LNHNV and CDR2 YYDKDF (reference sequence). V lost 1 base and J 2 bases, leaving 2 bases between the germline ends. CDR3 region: CATSRGNTEAFF. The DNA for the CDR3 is TGTGCCACCAGCAGAGGCAACACTGAAGCTTTCTTT.

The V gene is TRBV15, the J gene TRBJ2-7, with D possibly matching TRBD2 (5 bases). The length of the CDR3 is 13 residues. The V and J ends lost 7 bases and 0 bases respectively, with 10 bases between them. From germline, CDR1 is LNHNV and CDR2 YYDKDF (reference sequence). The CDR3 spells CATKRACSYEQYV. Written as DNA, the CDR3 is TGTGCCACCAAGAGGGCCTGCTCCTACGAGCAGTACGTC.

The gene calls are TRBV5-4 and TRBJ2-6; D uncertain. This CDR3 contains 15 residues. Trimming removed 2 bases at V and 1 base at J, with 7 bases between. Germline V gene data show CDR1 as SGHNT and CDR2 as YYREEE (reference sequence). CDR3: CASSLQTSGANVLTF. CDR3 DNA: TGTGCCAGCAGCTTACAGACATCTGGGGCCAACGTCCTGACTTTC.

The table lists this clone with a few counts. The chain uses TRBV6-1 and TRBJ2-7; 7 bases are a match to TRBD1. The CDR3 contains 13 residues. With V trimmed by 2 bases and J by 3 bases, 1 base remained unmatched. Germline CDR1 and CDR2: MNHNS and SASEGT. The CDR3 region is CASSERQGYEQYV. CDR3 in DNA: TGTGCCAGCAGTGAAAGACAGGGCTACGAGCAGTACGTC.

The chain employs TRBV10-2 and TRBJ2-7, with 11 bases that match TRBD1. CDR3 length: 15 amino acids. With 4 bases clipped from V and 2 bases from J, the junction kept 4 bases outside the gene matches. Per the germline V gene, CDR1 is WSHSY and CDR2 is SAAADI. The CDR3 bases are TGCGCCAGCAGTGCCGGGACAGGGGGGACCTACGAGCAGTACGTC. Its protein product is CASSAGTGGTYEQYV.

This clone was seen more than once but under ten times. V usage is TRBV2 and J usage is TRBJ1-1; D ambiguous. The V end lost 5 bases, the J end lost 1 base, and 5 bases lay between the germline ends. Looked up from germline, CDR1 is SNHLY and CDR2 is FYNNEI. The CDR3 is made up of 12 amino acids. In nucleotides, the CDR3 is TGTGCCAGCAGTAAGCAGAACACTGAAGCTTTCTTT. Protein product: CASSKQNTEAFF.

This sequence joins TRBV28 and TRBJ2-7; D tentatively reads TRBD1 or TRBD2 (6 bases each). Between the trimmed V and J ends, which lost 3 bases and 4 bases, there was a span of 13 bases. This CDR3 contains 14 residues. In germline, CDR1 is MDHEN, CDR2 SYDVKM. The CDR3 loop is CASSFNEGGYEQYV. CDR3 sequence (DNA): TGTGCCAGCAGTTTTAATGAGGGGGGTTACGAGCAGTACGTC.

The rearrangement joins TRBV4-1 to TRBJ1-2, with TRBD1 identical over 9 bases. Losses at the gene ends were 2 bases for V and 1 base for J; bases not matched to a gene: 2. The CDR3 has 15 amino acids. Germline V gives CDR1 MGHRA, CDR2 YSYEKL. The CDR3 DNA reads TGCGCCAGCAGCCAACCGGGACAGGGTAACTATGGCTACACCTTC. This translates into CASSQPGQGNYGYTF.

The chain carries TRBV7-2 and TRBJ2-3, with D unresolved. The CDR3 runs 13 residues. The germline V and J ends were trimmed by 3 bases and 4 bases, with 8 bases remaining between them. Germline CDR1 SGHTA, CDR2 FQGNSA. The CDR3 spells CASSLDIADTQYF. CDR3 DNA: TGTGCCAGCAGCTTGGATATTGCAGATACGCAGTATTTT.